The clone carrying this T cell receptor (beta chain) was seen once. This entry is derived from a study of cytomegalovirus exposure and HLA in healthy donors. The PCR used 60 Vbeta and 13 Jbeta primers. Study processing details: Unique TCR beta chains numbered approximately 80 million in a later analysis, with roughly 9.9 million shared. The data were produced by immunoSEQ multiplex PCR, yet TCRdb's version contains in-frame clones alone and is incomplete. D and trimming come from the DNA, and the V and J calls and clone size come from that table. The repertoire holds 210,000 or so clones, with roughly 90% as singletons. The CDR3 is made up of 15 amino acids. Trimming cost V 2 bases and J 1 base, with 14 bases left between them. Germline V gene lookup returns CDR1 GTSNPN and CDR2 SVGIG (reference sequence).

Sequencing input: PBMCs. The V call is TRBV30, the J call TRBJ1-1, with D hard to call. This sequence originates from a woman aged 18-29 years in good health and CMV-seronegative. Written as DNA, the CDR3 is TGTGCCTGGAGTACAGTAGTACGGAAGAACACTGAAGCTTTCTTT. It is translated as CAWSTVVRKNTEAFF.